The present TCR beta chain was sequenced within a study of graft-versus-host responses after intestinal transplantation. Study at large: Anti-thymocyte globulin induction was given to all recipients, followed by tacrolimus and steroids for approximately three years. Notes on the study in general: Where graft-donor T cell macrochimerism was present, patients had high graft-versus-host to host-versus-graft clonal ratios in allografts. Peak circulating GvH clone levels tracked with early post-transplant HvG declines. Some GvH clones were seen earlier in gut or blood, suggesting intestinal origin.

Sequencing was performed with immunoSEQ multiplex PCR; in TCRdb, only in-frame clones are kept and a portion is missing. The table shows roughly 75,000 clones, with roughly nine tenths occurring only once. In germline, CDR1 is SGHRS, CDR2 YFSETQ. The V and J ends lost 1 base and 0 bases respectively, with 4 bases between them. The CDR3 extends over 14 amino acids. To note about this clone: Antigen specificity is unknown.

The source is a human donor who received an intestinal transplant. The rearrangement joins TRBV5-1 to TRBJ1-4; D is uncertain. The input for sequencing was unstimulated CD4+ T cells sorted from spleen or lymph node cells, taken before intestinal transplant. In DNA form, the CDR3 reads TGCGCCAGCAGCTTGACAACAACTAATGAAAAACTGTTTTTT. This codes for CASSLTTTNEKLFF.